This record concerns one T cell receptor beta chain sequence. The antigen is not known. Germline V gene sequence: CDR1 LNHDA, CDR2 SQIVND (reference sequence). V shed 3 bases and J 2 bases; nucleotides not matched to a gene: 8. This CDR3 is built from 17 residues. These data originate in a study of cytomegalovirus exposure and HLA in healthy donors. About the research overall: Findings of an earlier analysis included over 95 million unique TCR beta sequences from 180 million or so T cells.

Study-level results: The authors later linked a missense DCLRE1C variant to TCR beta V- and J-gene trimming. In an earlier analysis, about 87% or about 30%: the productive usage of most TCR beta V segments.

13 Jbeta primers and 60 Vbeta primers were used for the PCR. The protocol was immunoSEQ multiplex PCR, while the TCRdb copy is restricted to in-frame clones and leaves out a portion. This table has about 130,000 clones, 70% to 75% appearing once. This clonotype was sampled from a woman aged 40 to 50 in good health and CMV-seropositive. The sample consisted of PBMCs. This rearrangement joins TRBV19 to TRBJ2-3; 10 bases are a match to TRBD2. The CDR3 DNA reads TGTGCCAGTAGTATTCGTGCTAGCGGGAGTCTCACAGATACGCAGTATTTT. Encoded protein: CASSIRASGSLTDTQYF. The full variable domain, completed using reference TRBV19 and TRBJ2-3, is DGGITQSPKYLFRKEGQNVTLSCEQNLNHDAMYWYRQDPGQGLRLIYYSQIVNDFQKGDIAEGYSVSREKKESFPLTVTSAQKNPTAFYLCASSIRASGSLTDTQYFGPGTRLTVL.